The 17 T cell receptor beta chains presented below share a single source sample, sequenced in a study of cytomegalovirus exposure and HLA in healthy donors. In the PCR, 60 Vbeta and 13 Jbeta primers were used. Assay: immunoSEQ multiplex PCR; the TCRdb copy retains only in-frame clones and omits some. The sample table includes about 110,000 clones. Sequencing was performed on PBMCs. The receptors derive from a man aged 25-40 years in good health and CMV-seronegative.

The CDR3 DNA sequence: TGCGCCAGCAGCCAAGGTCAGGGGCCCACCTACGAGCAGTACTTC. It is translated as CASSQGQGPTYEQYF. The V and J genes are TRBV4-1 and TRBJ2-7; TRBD1 is a possible D gene (6 bases). Germline V lookup: CDR1 MGHRA, CDR2 YSYEKL. This CDR3 comprises 15 residues. Trimming cost V 1 base and J 2 bases, with 12 bases left between them.

This rearrangement joins TRBV6-6 to TRBJ1-2, with 7 bases that match TRBD1. The CDR3 sequence is 13 residues long. The junction had 3 bases not matched to a gene; V was cut back by 5 bases and J by 3 bases. The germline V gene encodes CDR1 MNHNY and CDR2 SVGAGI (reference sequence). For the CDR3, the DNA is TGTGCCAGCAGTCTTCAGGGGGACTATGGCTACACCTTC. Residues: CASSLQGDYGYTF.

The chain joins TRBV25-1 to TRBJ2-5; D gene uncertain. The V gene lost 3 bases and the J gene lost 3 bases, with 8 bases spanning the gap. CDR3 length: 13 amino acids. The germline gives CDR1 MGHDK, CDR2 SYGVNS. The CDR3 DNA follows: TGTGCCAGCAGTGACTTACAGAAAGAGACCCAGTACTTC. Its protein product is CASSDLQKETQYF.

The chain combines TRBV19 with TRBJ2-4; 7 nucleotides line up with TRBD2. This CDR3 spans 15 amino acids. Germline assignment: CDR1 LNHDA and CDR2 SQIVND (reference sequence). V lost 5 bases to trimming and J lost 7 bases; unmatched junction nucleotides: 11. The CDR3: CASSPNSAGKNIQYF. The CDR3 region has the DNA TGTGCCAGTAGTCCAAATTCAGCGGGGAAGAACATTCAGTACTTC.

The V and J genes are TRBV2 and TRBJ2-2; 8 nucleotides match TRBD1. CDR3 size: 16 residues. The germline V gene has CDR1 SNHLY and CDR2 FYNNEI. Unmatched junction bases numbered 7, after V lost 3 bases and J lost 4 bases. For the CDR3, the DNA is TGTGCCAGCAGTGACCCTGGACAGGGTCCCACCGGGGAGCTGTTTTTT. Protein sequence: CASSDPGQGPTGELFF.

V usage is TRBV18 and J usage is TRBJ1-2, with TRBD1 identical over 9 bases. The V and J ends lost 6 bases and 1 base, in that order; junction bases with no gene match: 0. This CDR3 comprises 13 residues. Germline V gene sequence: CDR1 KGHSH, CDR2 LQKENI. This chain's CDR3 is CASSGQGNYGYTF. The CDR3 nucleotides read TGTGCCAGCTCGGGACAGGGTAACTATGGCTACACCTTC.

With respect to this clone: Other DNA sequences in the sample encode the same CDR3. The rearrangement links TRBV10-3 to TRBJ2-2, with 9 bases identical to TRBD1. Germline loops: CDR1 ENHRY, CDR2 SYGVKD. The CDR3 is made up of 14 amino acids. Trimming cost V 6 bases and J 1 base; bases outside gene matches: 0. In DNA form, the CDR3 reads TGTGCCATCAGGGGACAGGGGAACACCGGGGAGCTGTTTTTT. It yields the protein CAIRGQGNTGELFF.

The chain couples TRBV15 to TRBJ1-2; D is unclear. Per germline, CDR1 LNHNV and CDR2 YYDKDF (reference sequence). Trimming removed 4 bases at V and 6 bases at J, with 15 bases between. The CDR3 is made up of 14 amino acids. The CDR3 bases are TGTGCCACCAGCATTTTGACTGGAGGAGATGGCTACACCTTC. Encoded protein: CATSILTGGDGYTF.

Remarks on this clone: The junction departs from germline at one end; a sequencing error may be responsible. The chain is built from TRBV6-1 and TRBJ2-5, with D possibly TRBD2 on 6 matching bases. Per germline, CDR1 MNHNS and CDR2 SASEGT. The CDR3 consists of 12 residues. The CDR3 region has the DNA TGTGCCAGCAGAGAAGGTGGGACTTATCTGGACTTC. This gives the protein CASREGGTYLDF.

This chain links TRBV4-1 with TRBJ1-5, with 10 nucleotides matching TRBD1. This CDR3 comprises 16 residues. Unmatched junction bases numbered 8, after V lost 4 bases and J lost 5 bases. Germline loops: CDR1 MGHRA, CDR2 YSYEKL. CDR3 bases: TGCGCCAGCAGCCTTATACCGGGACAGGGGTATCAGCCCCAGCATTTT. It is translated as CASSLIPGQGYQPQHF.

This chain joins TRBV5-1 and TRBJ2-3, with D possibly being TRBD1 (5 bases). The length of the CDR3 is 12 residues. Trimming took 3 bases from V and 6 from J, leaving 8 bases between them. The germline V gene encodes CDR1 SGHRS and CDR2 YFSETQ. The CDR3 loop reads CASSSRQDTQYF. DNA for the CDR3: TGCGCCAGCAGCTCTCGACAGGATACGCAGTATTTT.

The gene calls are TRBV6-1 and TRBJ2-5; D call uncertain. The CDR3 sequence is 14 residues long. With 7 bases removed from V and 5 bases from J, the gap between germline ends came to 17 bases. CDR1 and CDR2 (germline): MNHNS, SASEGT. Here the CDR3 DNA reads TGTGCCAGCACAGAGCGTACTCGGGTGGAGACCCAGTACTTC. It yields the protein CASTERTRVETQYF.

This sequence joins TRBV11-1 and TRBJ2-7; 7 nucleotides agree with TRBD1. The CDR3 loop spans 14 amino acids. Germline V lookup: CDR1 SGHAT, CDR2 FQDESV (reference sequence). The junction had 6 bases not matched to a gene; V was cut back by 4 bases and J by 3 bases. CDR3 nucleotides: TGTGCCAGCAGCTGGGGACAGACCCTCTACGAGCAGTACTTC. Its translation: CASSWGQTLYEQYF.

The chain joins TRBV7-8 to TRBJ2-3, with TRBD2 as a possible D gene (5 bases). Germline V gene lookup returns CDR1 SGHVS and CDR2 FQNEAQ. V was shortened by 4 bases and J by 2 bases, with 16 bases between the two germline ends. This CDR3 is 16 amino acids long. The CDR3, as DNA: TGTGCCAGCAGCTCGGGGTCCGCTTCCGTCACAGATACGCAGTATTTT. Translating it yields CASSSGSASVTDTQYF.

Points on this clone: The same CDR3 is also encoded by other DNA sequences in this sample. This chain connects TRBV29-1 to TRBJ1-2; 7 nucleotides align to TRBD1. The length of the CDR3 is 11 residues. Germline V gene sequence: CDR1 SQVTM, CDR2 ANQGSEA. Losses at the gene ends were 6 bases for V and 5 bases for J; bases not matched to a gene: 3. CDR3 sequence (DNA): TGCAGCGTCGGACAGGATTATGGCTACACCTTC. This codes for CSVGQDYGYTF.

The chain links TRBV10-3 to TRBJ1-2; 12 bases are shared with TRBD1. Germline-derived CDR1 and CDR2 are ENHRY and SYGVKD. This CDR3 spans 15 amino acids. The J segment lost 2 bases and the V segment lost 6 bases, leaving 4 bases of the junction unmatched. The chain's CDR3 is CAISVGTGGNYGYTF. In DNA form, the CDR3 reads TGTGCCATCAGCGTCGGGACAGGGGGCAACTATGGCTACACCTTC.

The chain carries TRBV7-6 and TRBJ2-7, with D uncertain. This CDR3 is built from 13 residues. V lost 4 bases and J lost 4, with 11 bases in between. Germline V CDR1 and CDR2: SGHVS, FNYEAQ. The CDR3 DNA reads as TGTGCCAGCAGCTCTGGTTTGACTTACGAGCAGTACTTC. This translates into CASSSGLTYEQYF.